The table lists the clone carrying this T cell receptor (beta chain) with a few counts. Antigen: not known. The data belong to a study of human T cells and chemical hapten exposure. Study-wide context: Variability of per-sample TCR yields stemmed mainly from small differences in pooled library volume.

Unfractionated whole blood was the source from which total RNA was extracted. Within the library, unique molecular identifiers were attached to each individual cDNA molecule. Authors' processing steps: Sample-level TCR yields exhibited a median of roughly 96,000, with a range of about 20,000 to 700,000. TCRdb analysed the reads with MiXCR anew, one entry per CDR3 protein. What appears here as the V and J calls and clone size reflects TCRdb's work, not the paper's. The sample shows roughly 120,000 distinct CDR3 sequences, over 7% of them seen only once. The study's findings and limits: Counts of TCRs above 1 in 1000 frequency stayed unchanged with DPC sensitization.

CDR1 DFQATT and CDR2 SNEGSKA come from the germline V gene (reference sequence). CDR3 length equals 14 residues. Germline trimming cut 3 bases from V and 2 bases from J; bases unmatched to any gene: 4. The chain combines TRBV20-1 with TRBJ2-1, with TRBD2 matching 7 bases. The sequencing input was whole blood. The sequence came from a human donor in good health. Some clones in this sample may be carry-over from other donors' samples. CDR3 sequence: CSASGGRAYNEQFF. The CDR3 DNA reads TGCAGTGCTAGCGGGGGGAGAGCCTACAATGAGCAGTTCTTC.